The TCR beta chain under discussion was sequenced for a study of blood T cell repertoires in COVID-19. About the study: There were acute and convalescent COVID-19 samples, and they came from the United States, Italy and Spain. PBMCs, B-cell-depleted T cells, or T cells provided the cDNA or gDNA that made up the material.

In the authors' workflow: Amplification from reference gene primers served as the basis for estimated nucleated cell counts. Generated by immunoSEQ multiplex PCR, the TCRdb table keeps only in-frame clones and is missing some. The DNA was the basis for D and trimming; V, J and clone size are from that table. The data show over 60,000 clones, about four fifths seen once. The CDR3 totals 12 residues. The V gene's germline CDR1 is SGHNT and CDR2 YYREEE (reference sequence). With 0 bases removed from V and 8 bases from J, the gap between germline ends came to 8 bases. Sequenced input: peripheral blood. The J gene is TRBJ1-2, the V gene TRBV5-4, with unresolved D. The sequence came from a human donor in a cohort sampled during active COVID-19. The CDR3 DNA follows: TGTGCCAGCAGCTTGGATAGCAGCGGCTACACCTTC. Amino acids: CASSLDSSGYTF. Together with reference TRBV5-4 and TRBJ1-2, the CDR3 gives the full variable domain: ETGVTQSPTHLIKTRGQQVTLRCSSQSGHNTVSWYQQALGQGPQFIFQYYREEENGRGNFPPRFSGLQFPNYSSELNVNALELDDSALYLCASSLDSSGYTFGSGTRLTVV.